This T cell receptor (beta chain) is from a study of T cell repertoires in cytomegalovirus infection. In the study overall: HLA-C-restricted CMV epitopes, recently identified, and well-studied HLA-B-restricted ones were used by the study. Study-wide points: HLA-C-restricted CMV-specific TCR beta clonotypes were dominant in the ex vivo response.

About this clonotype: Its antigen remains unidentified.

In germline, CDR1 is MNHEY, CDR2 SVGAGI. The J segment lost 5 bases and the V segment lost 0 bases, leaving 9 bases of the junction unmatched. The CDR3 is made up of 16 amino acids. TCRdb used MiXCR to reprocess the reads, holding one entry per CDR3 protein. The table shows some 110,000 distinct CDR3 sequences, with around 32% occurring only once. This sequence was found in a human donor in good health (CMV status not recorded). Some clones in this sample may be carry-over from other donors' samples. This specimen consisted of CD8+ T cells from cultured PBMCs, obtained from culture after CMV antigen stimulation. This sequence joins TRBV6-5 and TRBJ2-5; 7 bases agree with TRBD1. The CDR3, as DNA: TGTGCCAGCAGTTACTCGCCCCAGGGGGTGTGGGAGACCCAGTACTTC. Translated, it gives CASSYSPQGVWETQYF.